This TCR beta chain was recorded in a study of T-cell reconstitution after alpha-beta-depleted transplantation in children. Notes on this clonotype: Antigen: not known. One end of the junction varies from germline; a read error may be responsible.

Preparation of the TCRbeta library was carried out with unique molecular identifiers. TCRdb called the PCR reads again in MiXCR, with one record for every CDR3 protein. In the table there are a few hundred thousand distinct CDR3 sequences, 10% to 15% of which are singletons. The CDR3 has 18 residues. Study observations and caveats: It was reported that alpha-beta T cells came from several hundred expanded graft clones (about two months after transplant). Newly produced T cells mostly provided counts and TCRbeta diversity after one year, as hyperexpanded clones declined. Some patients' high day-60 TCRbeta diversity was traced to surviving recipient T cells and thymic progenitors.

The receptor was derived from a male patient younger than 18 who had a stem cell transplant for acute myeloid leukemia, so the T cells may come from the graft donor. The chain is built from TRBV12-3 or TRBV12-4 and TRBJ2-5, with 12 nucleotides matching TRBD2. Sequenced material: PBMCs, mostly from graft donor cells, taken 360 days after TCRalphabeta/CD19-depleted stem cell transplant. This chain's CDR3 is CTSSLALLAGGPRETQYF. The CDR3 DNA is TGTACCAGCAGTTTAGCCCTCCTAGCGGGAGGGCCTAGAGAGACCCAGTACTTC.